One sample yielded the 3 T cell receptor beta chains listed below, sequenced in a study of shared clonotypes between healthy human individuals. Profiled with immunoSEQ multiplex PCR; TCRdb holds only in-frame clones, not every one. The table has about 2.3 million clones, around 93% seen once; the top ten hold approximately 0.39%. The sequencing input was naive CD4+ T cells from PBMCs. Indicated subset: CD45RA+ positively selected. The origin of the receptors is a man between 18 and 29 years old in good health. Some clones in this sample may be carry-over from other donors' samples.

V and J are TRBV5-1 and TRBJ1-2; 8 bases are a match to TRBD1. CDR3 size: 14 residues. The V gene's germline CDR1 is SGHRS and CDR2 YFSETQ. Trimming cost V 1 base and J 4 bases; bases outside gene matches: 3. CDR3 protein: CASSLSGTGYGYTF. CDR3 bases: TGCGCCAGCAGCTTGTCCGGGACAGGCTATGGCTACACCTTC. Based on the CDR3 plus reference TRBV5-1 and TRBJ1-2, the full variable domain is KAGVTQTPRYLIKTRGQQVTLSCSPISGHRSVSWYQQTPGQGLQFLFEYFSETQRNKGNFPGRFSGRQFSNSRSEMNVSTLELGDSALYLCASSLSGTGYGYTFGSGTRLTVV.

The V gene is TRBV2, the J gene TRBJ2-5; 11 nucleotides match TRBD2. Per germline, CDR1 SNHLY and CDR2 FYNNEI. Trimming removed 7 bases from V and 5 bases from J; junction bases left unmatched: 9. The CDR3 runs to 15 residues. The CDR3 sequence is CASILSGRAYETQYF. The CDR3 DNA sequence: TGTGCCAGCATTCTTAGCGGGAGGGCCTATGAGACCCAGTACTTC.

Remarks on this clone: Other DNA sequences in this specimen translate into the identical CDR3. This chain connects TRBV5-4 to TRBJ1-5; no definite D call. The CDR3 extends over 14 amino acids. Per the germline V gene, CDR1 is SGHNT and CDR2 is YYREEE (reference sequence). V gave up 3 bases and J gave up 1 base, with 8 bases separating them. The DNA of the CDR3 is TGTGCCAGCAGCTCCTCGGGAAGCAATCAGCCCCAGCATTTT. Protein sequence: CASSSSGSNQPQHF. Filled out from reference TRBV5-4 and TRBJ1-5, the complete variable domain reads ETGVTQSPTHLIKTRGQQVTLRCSSQSGHNTVSWYQQALGQGPQFIFQYYREEENGRGNFPPRFSGLQFPNYSSELNVNALELDDSALYLCASSSSGSNQPQHFGDGTRLSIL.